This is a list of T cell receptor beta chains from one sample in a study of blood T cell repertoires in COVID-19. Sequencing used immunoSEQ multiplex PCR; TCRdb keeps in-frame clones, though not all of them. The sample records tens of thousands of clones, 70% to 90% being singletons. What was sequenced was peripheral blood. The source is a human donor with active COVID-19. The donor label of this sample is uncertain. CDR3s include the opening cysteine and the closing phenylalanine or tryptophan. A D gene is named only where the DNA matches it firmly. The listing skips clone size in some rows; elsewhere it reads once, few, many or a size class.

V: TRBV19
size: .
J: TRBJ2-3
length: 17
D: TRBD1
DNA: TGTGCCAGTAGTCCTGGGACAGGGGGGCTTAGCACAGATACGCAGTATTTT
CDR3: CASSPGTGGLSTDTQYF

V: TRBV11-3
size: .
J: TRBJ2-3
length: 15
D: TRBD2
DNA: TGTGCCAGCAGTCAAGGACTAGCGGGAGCAGATACGCAGTATTTT
CDR3: CASSQGLAGADTQYF

V: TRBV6-5
size: .
J: TRBJ1-5
length: 14
D: .
DNA: TGTGCCAGCAGCTTCCCCAGGGTGGATCAGCCCCAGCATTTT
CDR3: CASSFPRVDQPQHF

V: TRBV3-1/TRBV3-2
size: .
J: TRBJ2-1
length: 16
D: TRBD1
DNA: TGTGCCAGCATTAGCTGCGTAGGGCAGGGGGCAGGAGAGCAGTTCTTC
CDR3: CASISCVGQGAGEQFF

V: TRBV6-5
size: .
J: TRBJ2-2
length: 12
D: TRBD2
DNA: TGTGCCAGCAGCCTAGCGGTAGGGGAGCTGTTTTTT
CDR3: CASSLAVGELFF

V: TRBV5-1
size: .
J: TRBJ2-5
length: 13
D: .
DNA: TGCGCCAGCAGCATTAGCGGTGAAGAGACCCAGTACTTC
CDR3: CASSISGEETQYF

V: TRBV11-2
size: .
J: TRBJ2-2
length: 14
D: .
DNA: TGTGCCAGCAGCTTAGTTAGAAACACCGGGGAGCTGTTTTTT
CDR3: CASSLVRNTGELFF

V: TRBV7-3
size: .
J: TRBJ2-1
length: 13
D: TRBD2
DNA: TGTGCCAGCAGCTTAAGCGGGAGTAATGAGCAGTTCTTC
CDR3: CASSLSGSNEQFF

V: TRBV6-2/TRBV6-3
size: .
J: TRBJ1-1
length: 15
D: .
DNA: TGTGCCAGCAGTCGCGACAGCCGGATGGGCACTGAAGCTTTCTTT
CDR3: CASSRDSRMGTEAFF

V: TRBV18
size: .
J: TRBJ2-7
length: 13
D: .
DNA: TGTGCCAGCTCGGCCGGGAGTTCGTACGAGCAGTACTTC
CDR3: CASSAGSSYEQYF

V: TRBV18
size: .
J: TRBJ1-6
length: 14
D: .
DNA: TGTGCCAGCTCACTAAGGGACTCTAATTCACCCCTCCACTTT
CDR3: CASSLRDSNSPLHF

V: TRBV5-1
size: .
J: TRBJ2-3
length: 14
D: .
DNA: TGCGCCAGCAGCTTATCGGGAGACGGGGATACGCAGTATTTT
CDR3: CASSLSGDGDTQYF

V: TRBV28
size: .
J: TRBJ2-5
length: 16
D: TRBD2
DNA: TGTGCCAGCAGTTTATGGACGGCGGGGGACCAAGAGACCCAGTACTTC
CDR3: CASSLWTAGDQETQYF

V: TRBV9
size: .
J: TRBJ2-3
length: 16
D: TRBD1
DNA: TGTGCCAGCAGTGCACGGGGGACAGGGGGGACAGATACGCAGTATTTT
CDR3: CASSARGTGGTDTQYF

V: TRBV11-2
size: .
J: TRBJ2-3
length: 16
D: TRBD2
DNA: TGTGCCAGCAGCTTACGGAGACTAGCGGGGACAGATACGCAGTATTTT
CDR3: CASSLRRLAGTDTQYF

V: TRBV12-3/TRBV12-4
size: .
J: TRBJ2-3
length: 12
D: .
DNA: TGTGCCAGCAGTTTGCAGAATCCTACGCAGTATTTT
CDR3: CASSLQNPTQYF

V: TRBV19
size: .
J: TRBJ1-2
length: 12
D: .
DNA: TGTGCCAGTAGTATCCCAGGGACTTCCAACACCTTC
CDR3: CASSIPGTSNTF

V: TRBV5-3
size: once
J: TRBJ2-1
length: 20
D: TRBD2
DNA: TGTGCCAGACCGGTAACGTCCGGGACTAGCGGGAGAAGGTCCTACAATGAGCAGTTCTTC
CDR3: CARPVTSGTSGRRSYNEQFF

V: TRBV29-1
size: .
J: TRBJ2-3
length: 13
D: .
DNA: TGCAGCGCCGGACTATCCATTTCTGATACGCAGTATTTT
CDR3: CSAGLSISDTQYF

V: TRBV6-5
size: .
J: TRBJ2-5
length: 15
D: .
DNA: TGTGCCAGCAGTTACTGGGACCTCGGGGGAGAGACCCAGTACTTC
CDR3: CASSYWDLGGETQYF

V: TRBV7-2
size: .
J: TRBJ1-6
length: 15
D: TRBD1
DNA: TGTGCCAGCAGCGCACGGACAGGGGGTCATTCACCCCTCCACTTT
CDR3: CASSARTGGHSPLHF

V: TRBV27
size: .
J: TRBJ2-2
length: 15
D: TRBD2
DNA: TGTGCCAGCAGTCCAGGACTAGCGGGAGCCGGGGAGCTGTTTTTT
CDR3: CASSPGLAGAGELFF

V: TRBV29-1
size: .
J: TRBJ2-1
length: 16
D: .
DNA: TGCAGCGTTGAAGAACTTGGGGCCAGGGGAAATGACGAGCAGTTCTTC
CDR3: CSVEELGARGNDEQFF

V: TRBV5-1
size: .
J: TRBJ2-2
length: 14
D: .
DNA: TGCGCCAGCAGCTTGGATGGGGGCTCGGGGGAGCTGTTTTTT
CDR3: CASSLDGGSGELFF

V: TRBV5-1
size: once
J: TRBJ2-1
length: 17
D: TRBD2
DNA: TGCGCCAGCAGTCCCACACTTTATAGCGGGAGTGGTGATGAGCAGTTCTTC
CDR3: CASSPTLYSGSGDEQFF

V: TRBV3-1/TRBV3-2
size: .
J: TRBJ2-1
length: 9
D: .
DNA: TGTGCCAGCAGCTACAACCAGTTCTTC
CDR3: CASSYNQFF

V: TRBV19
size: .
J: TRBJ2-5
length: 16
D: TRBD1
DNA: TGTGCCAGTAGCAAACGGACAGGGGGAAGTCAAGAGACCCAGTACTTC
CDR3: CASSKRTGGSQETQYF